This record looks at one T cell receptor beta chain sequence and its context. It was with 60 Vbeta and 13 Jbeta primers that the PCR ran. Sequencing was performed with immunoSEQ multiplex PCR; in TCRdb, only in-frame clones are kept and a portion is missing. The sample lists under 150,000 clones, roughly 67% occurring once. This sample is drawn from a study of cytomegalovirus exposure and HLA in healthy donors. V was pared by 3 bases and J by 4 bases, with 6 bases of the junction left unmatched. Looked up from germline, CDR1 is MNHNS and CDR2 is SASEGT. This CDR3 comprises 15 residues. This chain links TRBV6-1 with TRBJ1-5; 7 bases align to TRBD1. The sequencing input was PBMCs. This clonotype originated in a man aged 18-30 years in good health and CMV-seropositive. The CDR3 is CASSDPQGGNQPQHF. In nucleotides, the CDR3 is TGTGCCAGCAGTGACCCCCAGGGGGGAAATCAGCCCCAGCATTTT.